This T cell receptor (beta chain) was sequenced in a study of technical replicates of blood from a few donors. The trim removed 3 bases at V and 4 bases at J, leaving 5 bases unmatched. The CDR3 consists of 14 residues. Per the germline V gene, CDR1 is GTSNPN and CDR2 is SVGIG (reference sequence). Sequencing was performed with immunoSEQ multiplex PCR; in TCRdb, only in-frame clones are kept and a portion is missing. The sample holds 76,000 or so clones, 80% to 90% seen once. What was sequenced was PBMCs. The genes are TRBV30 and TRBJ2-7; 11 bases map to TRBD1. The receptor was isolated from a human donor in good health. Some clones in this sample may be carry-over from other donors' samples. The CDR3 sequence is CAWSGGQGVYEQYF. In DNA, the CDR3 is TGTGCCTGGAGCGGGGGACAGGGGGTTTACGAGCAGTACTTC.